This T cell receptor (beta chain) was found in a study of blood T cell repertoires in COVID-19. TCRdb's copy holds only in-frame clones and misses some; the assay was immunoSEQ multiplex PCR. The sample gives some 190,000 clones, 80% of which show up once; 5.5% to 8.5% is in the top ten. The germline CDR1 and CDR2 sequences are SGHRS and YFSETQ. After removal of 2 bases from V and 0 bases from J, the junction contained 5 bases not matched to a gene. The CDR3 is made up of 16 amino acids. V is TRBV5-1 and J is TRBJ2-3; 8 bases align to TRBD2. The clonotype originates from a man between 60 and 75 years old with acute or convalescent COVID-19. The sequencing sample was made of peripheral blood. The CDR3: CASSFLKRGSTDTQYF. CDR3 DNA sequence: TGCGCCAGCAGCTTCTTGAAGCGGGGGAGCACAGATACGCAGTATTTT. The full variable domain, its missing parts supplied by reference TRBV5-1 and TRBJ2-3, is KAGVTQTPRYLIKTRGQQVTLSCSPISGHRSVSWYQQTPGQGLQFLFEYFSETQRNKGNFPGRFSGRQFSNSRSEMNVSTLELGDSALYLCASSFLKRGSTDTQYFGPGTRLTVL.